The 29 T cell receptor beta chains below all came from one sample that was sequenced in a study of blood T cell repertoires in COVID-19. Assay used: immunoSEQ multiplex PCR; TCRdb lists only in-frame clones, some missing. This table has around 380,000 clones, about four fifths appearing once. Sequenced sample: peripheral blood. These receptors all come from a human donor with acute or convalescent COVID-19. The donor label of this sample is uncertain.

The rearrangement links TRBV12-3 or TRBV12-4 to TRBJ1-5; tentatively, D is TRBD1 (5 bases). V dropped 4 bases and J dropped 7 bases, with 11 bases sitting between them. There are 13 residues in the CDR3. The CDR3 DNA follows: TGTGCCAGCAGTTATCAGGGAGGACAGCCCCAGCATTTT. Translation gives CASSYQGGQPQHF.

The chain is built from TRBV5-1 and TRBJ1-6, with D possibly TRBD1 on 6 matching bases. Looked up from germline, CDR1 is SGHRS and CDR2 is YFSETQ. Trimming took off 4 bases at V and 6 bases at J, with 14 bases between the two ends. The CDR3 is 15 amino acids. The CDR3 bases are TGCGCCAGCAGCATTGGGACATCAACTAATTCACCCCTCCACTTT. Its protein product is CASSIGTSTNSPLHF.

This clone was recorded only once. This chain uses TRBV5-1 with TRBJ1-1; tentatively, D is TRBD1 (6 bases). Trimming removed 0 bases at V and 4 bases at J, with 13 bases between. The CDR3 runs to 15 residues. Per germline, CDR1 SGHRS and CDR2 YFSETQ. The CDR3 DNA is TGCGCCAGCAGCTTGGCAGGGCAGGGGACCACTGAAGCTTTCTTT. The encoded protein is CASSLAGQGTTEAFF.

The chain combines TRBV28 with TRBJ1-2; 11 bases align to TRBD1. Germline values: CDR1 MDHEN, CDR2 SYDVKM. The CDR3 is 15 residues long. The trim removed 6 bases at V and 0 bases at J, leaving 3 bases unmatched. The CDR3: CASRGQGVSNYGYTF. The CDR3 bases are TGTGCCAGCAGGGGACAGGGGGTTTCTAACTATGGCTACACCTTC.

The sample holds a few counts of this clone. The chain couples TRBV5-5 to TRBJ1-1, with a possible D match to TRBD1 (5 bases). V was shortened by 1 base and J by 6 bases, with 13 bases between the two germline ends. Germline assignment: CDR1 SGHKS and CDR2 YYEKEE (reference sequence). The CDR3 covers 14 residues. This CDR3 is CASSLPGKVSEAFF. The CDR3 coding sequence is TGTGCCAGCAGCTTGCCAGGGAAGGTTTCTGAAGCTTTCTTT.

This rearrangement joins TRBV29-1 to TRBJ2-1, with 11 bases identical to TRBD2. CDR1 and CDR2 (germline): SQVTM, ANQGSEA. V dropped 7 bases and J dropped 5; count of bases not matched to a gene: 10. The CDR3 has 15 amino acids. The CDR3 loop is CSGTTSGSGNNEQFF. The CDR3 bases are TGCAGCGGGACTACTAGCGGGAGTGGGAACAATGAGCAGTTCTTC.

Here the CDR3 reads CASSYAAGYRSPLHF. In nucleotides, the CDR3 is TGTGCCAGCAGTTACGCGGCAGGGTATCGATCACCCCTCCACTTT. The chain recombines TRBV6-5 with TRBJ1-6; maybe TRBD1 (5 bases). CDR3 length: 15 residues. Trimming took off 2 bases at V and 10 bases at J, with 15 bases between the two ends. Germline V lookup: CDR1 MNHEY, CDR2 SVGAGI.

This rearrangement joins TRBV14 to TRBJ2-1, with 10 bases aligning to TRBD2. The CDR3 consists of 16 residues. Germline V gene sequence: CDR1 SGHDN, CDR2 FVKESK. After removal of 1 base from V and 4 bases from J, the junction contained 4 bases not matched to a gene. CDR3 coding DNA: TGTGCCAGCAGCCAAGGGGGACTAGCGTTTTACAATGAGCAGTTCTTC. Translating it yields CASSQGGLAFYNEQFF.

This rearrangement joins TRBV5-5 to TRBJ1-1; D uncertain. V was cut by 0 bases and J by 11 bases, with 14 bases left in between. The CDR3 runs 13 residues. CDR1 SGHKS and CDR2 YYEKEE come from the germline V gene (reference sequence). Here the CDR3 reads CASSLVPQDTAFF. The CDR3 DNA sequence: TGTGCCAGCAGCTTGGTCCCTCAAGACACGGCTTTCTTT.

This clone was observed once. The chain links TRBV27 to TRBJ1-5; unclear D gene. CDR1 and CDR2 (germline): MNHEY, SMNVEV (reference sequence). The CDR3 sequence is 16 residues long. Between the trimmed V and J ends, which lost 6 bases and 11 bases, there was a span of 26 bases. The CDR3 bases are TGTGCCAGCAGGTTACGTCCCACCGACTCTTTTCCGTCCCAGCATTTT. Translation: CASRLRPTDSFPSQHF.

The J gene is TRBJ2-4, the V gene TRBV4-2, with D maybe TRBD1 (6 bases). Trimming left V 0 bases short and J 8 bases short, with 17 bases between. The CDR3 contains 16 residues. CDR1 and CDR2 (germline): LGHNA, YNFKEQ. The CDR3 is CASSQEGTLKGDIQYF. DNA of the CDR3: TGTGCCAGCAGCCAAGAGGGGACACTTAAGGGAGACATTCAGTACTTC.

The chain is built from TRBV6-1 and TRBJ2-7; 9 positions agree with TRBD1. Looked up from germline, CDR1 is MNHNS and CDR2 is SASEGT. The trim removed 2 bases at V and 3 bases at J, leaving 14 bases unmatched. The CDR3 extends over 18 amino acids. In nucleotides, the CDR3 is TGTGCCAGCAGTGAACAATTCTTAGGGACAGGGTCATTCTACGAGCAGTACTTC. Translation: CASSEQFLGTGSFYEQYF.

V usage is TRBV5-1 and J usage is TRBJ2-3; weak D call: TRBD1 (5 bases). Germline values: CDR1 SGHRS, CDR2 YFSETQ. CDR3 length: 15 residues. V was shortened by 0 bases and J by 4 bases, with 12 bases between the two germline ends. The CDR3 loop is CASSLEGRVPDTQYF. Here the CDR3 DNA reads TGCGCCAGCAGCTTGGAGGGCAGGGTTCCAGATACGCAGTATTTT.

The chain combines TRBV5-6 with TRBJ1-1; the D gene is possibly TRBD1 (5 bases). Trimming took off 0 bases at V and 10 bases at J, with 19 bases between the two ends. Germline values: CDR1 SGHDT, CDR2 YYEEEE. This CDR3 region has 15 residues. The CDR3 loop reads CASSLVGTPERGAFF. CDR3 DNA sequence: TGTGCCAGCAGCTTGGTGGGGACTCCCGAAAGAGGAGCTTTCTTT.

The rearrangement links TRBV27 to TRBJ2-5; possible D gene TRBD2, 5 bases. CDR1 is MNHEY and CDR2 is SMNVEV in the germline V gene (reference sequence). Trimming pared 5 bases from V and 2 bases from J, leaving 12 bases between. The CDR3 runs 14 residues. The CDR3 DNA is TGTGCCAGCAGTCCCACGGACTCACAAGAGACCCAGTACTTC. As protein: CASSPTDSQETQYF.

The CDR3 DNA reads TGCGCCAGCAGCGCGGACTCCTCTGGAAACACCATATATTTT. Protein: CASSADSSGNTIYF. The chain couples TRBV5-1 to TRBJ1-3; D is unresolved. Trimming shortened V by 4 bases and J by 0 bases, and 8 bases separated the two germline ends. The V gene's germline CDR1 is SGHRS and CDR2 YFSETQ. The CDR3 has 14 amino acids. Together with reference TRBV5-1 and TRBJ1-3, the CDR3 gives the full variable domain: KAGVTQTPRYLIKTRGQQVTLSCSPISGHRSVSWYQQTPGQGLQFLFEYFSETQRNKGNFPGRFSGRQFSNSRSEMNVSTLELGDSALYLCASSADSSGNTIYFGEGSWLTVV.

This clone occurred a few times. The chain joins TRBV7-9 to TRBJ1-4, with a tentative D call TRBD1 (5 bases). Per germline, CDR1 SEHNR and CDR2 FQNEAQ (reference sequence). The V gene lost 7 bases and the J gene lost 7 bases, with 16 bases spanning the gap. The CDR3 runs 14 residues. CDR3 coding DNA: TGTGCCAGCATGAACCAGGGAGCGGGTGAAAAACTGTTTTTT. Translating gives CASMNQGAGEKLFF. Full variable domain (remainder filled in from reference TRBV7-9 and TRBJ1-4): DTGVSQNPRHKITKRGQNVTFRCDPISEHNRLYWYRQTLGQGPEFLTYFQNEAQLEKSRLLSDRFSAERPKGSFSTLEIQRTEQGDSAMYLCASMNQGAGEKLFFGSGTQLSVL.

About this clone: One end of the junction varies from germline; a read error may be responsible. This sequence joins TRBV30 and TRBJ2-3; 10 bases are shared with TRBD2. Germline loops: CDR1 GTSNPN, CDR2 SVGIG (reference sequence). This CDR3 has 14 amino acids. CDR3 coding DNA: TGTGACTGGAGTAGGGGACTAGCGTCGGATACGCAGTATTTT. This gives the protein CDWSRGLASDTQYF.

The rearrangement uses TRBV28 and TRBJ2-4, with 8 positions matching TRBD2. Per the germline V gene, CDR1 is MDHEN and CDR2 is SYDVKM. The junction had 15 bases not matched to a gene; V was cut back by 4 bases and J by 7 bases. The CDR3 loop spans 17 amino acids. The chain's CDR3 is CASSSGPGGAEVNIQYF. CDR3 sequence (DNA): TGTGCCAGCAGTTCCGGCCCGGGGGGGGCCGAGGTTAACATTCAGTACTTC.

V is TRBV2 and J is TRBJ2-5; D is undetermined. Germline V gives CDR1 SNHLY, CDR2 FYNNEI. V lost 6 bases, J lost 5 bases, and 7 bases lay in between. The CDR3 contains 11 residues. CDR3 protein: CASSLRETQYF. CDR3 bases: TGTGCCAGCAGCCTCAGGGAGACCCAGTACTTC.

The V and J genes are TRBV10-2 and TRBJ2-5; D uncertain. This CDR3 spans 12 amino acids. CDR1 is WSHSY and CDR2 is SAAADI in the germline V gene. Trimming removed 2 bases from V and 11 bases from J, with 12 bases in between. The CDR3 here is CASSELSVGQYF. The CDR3 coding sequence is TGCGCCAGCAGTGAGCTGTCCGTCGGGCAGTACTTC.

This clone was picked up a small number of times. This chain links TRBV7-9 with TRBJ1-1; D unresolved. V lost 3 bases and J lost 1, with 9 bases in between. Germline V gene lookup returns CDR1 SEHNR and CDR2 FQNEAQ (reference sequence). The CDR3 sequence is 14 residues long. The CDR3 nucleotides read TGTGCCAGCAGCTTGCTGAGAGAGAACACTGAAGCTTTCTTT. This translates into CASSLLRENTEAFF.

This chain links TRBV28 with TRBJ1-1; perhaps TRBD1 as D (5 bases). CDR3 length equals 14 residues. The germline V gene encodes CDR1 MDHEN and CDR2 SYDVKM. Between the trimmed V and J ends, which lost 5 bases and 6 bases, there was a span of 16 bases. The CDR3 loop reads CASSPASWGAEAFF. The CDR3, as DNA: TGTGCCAGCAGTCCCGCTTCATGGGGGGCTGAAGCTTTCTTT.

To note about this clone: One junction end does not reproduce the germline sequence, and a read error may be involved. The sample has other DNA sequences that encode this CDR3 too. The rearrangement joins TRBV5-6 to TRBJ1-1, with no clear D. There are 15 residues in the CDR3. In germline, CDR1 is SGHDT, CDR2 YYEEEE. The CDR3 loop is CASSLGVRTGTEAFF. The CDR3 DNA follows: TGTGCCAGTAGCTTGGGTGTCAGAACGGGGACTGAAGCTTTCTTT. The entire variable domain, with the rest obtained from reference TRBV5-6 and TRBJ1-1, is as follows: DAGVTQSPTHLIKTRGQQVTLRCSPKSGHDTVSWYQQALGQGPQFIFQYYEEEERQRGNFPDRFSGHQFPNYSSELNVNALLLGDSALYLCASSLGVRTGTEAFFGQGTRLTVV.

This chain links TRBV11-1 with TRBJ1-1; a weak D match, TRBD1 (5 bases). CDR3 length: 15 residues. The V end lost 2 bases, the J end lost 4 bases, and 14 bases lay between the germline ends. From germline, CDR1 is SGHAT and CDR2 FQDESV (reference sequence). CDR3 amino acids: CASSLIRGVGTEAFF. DNA of the CDR3: TGTGCCAGCAGCTTAATAAGGGGTGTTGGCACTGAAGCTTTCTTT. Filled out from reference TRBV11-1 and TRBJ1-1, the complete variable domain reads EAEVAQSPRYKITEKSQAVAFWCDPISGHATLYWYRQILGQGPELLVQFQDESVVDDSQLPKDRFSAERLKGVDSTLKIQPAELGDSAMYLCASSLIRGVGTEAFFGQGTRLTVV.

This clone was recorded at least ten times. One end of the junction varies from germline; a read error may be responsible. This rearrangement joins TRBV7-9 to TRBJ1-5; TRBD1 is a possible D gene (5 bases). CDR1 and CDR2 (germline): SEHNR, FQNEAQ (reference sequence). CDR3 size: 17 residues. CDR3 nucleotides: TGTGCCAGCAGCTTAGCGCTAAGATTGGATGTGTTGAGACAGTCCATTTTT. Translating gives CASSLALRLDVLRQSIF. Complete variable domain (other parts from reference TRBV7-9 and TRBJ1-5): DTGVSQNPRHKITKRGQNVTFRCDPISEHNRLYWYRQTLGQGPEFLTYFQNEAQLEKSRLLSDRFSAERPKGSFSTLEIQRTEQGDSAMYLCASSLALRLDVLRQSIFGDGTRLSIL.

V gene TRBV18 combines with J gene TRBJ1-6; perhaps TRBD1 as D (5 bases). V lost 2 bases to trimming and J lost 6 bases, with 11 bases between them. Looked up from germline, CDR1 is KGHSH and CDR2 is LQKENI. There are 15 residues in the CDR3. Here the CDR3 DNA reads TGTGCCAGCTCACCATCTCCAGGGCTTAATTCACCCCTCCACTTT. Protein product: CASSPSPGLNSPLHF.

This clone was seen many times. This chain joins TRBV19 and TRBJ1-1; a weak D match, TRBD1 (5 bases). There are 16 residues in the CDR3. V lost 5 bases and J 0 bases, leaving 16 bases between the germline ends. Per germline, CDR1 LNHDA and CDR2 SQIVND (reference sequence). This CDR3 is CASSQGRDFLNTEAFF. In DNA form, the CDR3 reads TGTGCCAGTAGTCAGGGAAGGGACTTTCTGAACACTGAAGCTTTCTTT.

This clone was picked up one time. The chain employs TRBV5-1 and TRBJ2-7; perhaps TRBD1 as D (6 bases). The CDR3 runs to 13 residues. Germline CDR1 reads SGHRS; CDR2 reads YFSETQ. The V end was cut by 0 bases, the J end by 6 bases, with 10 bases between. In DNA, the CDR3 is TGCGCCAGCAGCTTGGGACAGGCAGGCGAGCAGTACTTC. This translates into CASSLGQAGEQYF.